The entry below describes one TCR beta chain. Its target is not known. Unique molecular identifiers had been added to the TCR beta cDNA libraries. Approximately 500,000 cDNA molecules were obtained per 1 to 10 million input T cells. MiXCR, applied by TCRdb to the PCR reads, yields one record per CDR3 protein. The data show about 460,000 distinct CDR3 sequences, with roughly 45% seen just once and roughly 12% held by the top ten. This record belongs to a study of post-analysis software for immune sequencing data. On the study more broadly: Disease trajectories encompassed relapsing-remitting, secondary progressive and progressive-relapsing multiple sclerosis. Study-wide results and caveats: Normalized Chao1 diversity was significantly lower in multiple sclerosis patients than in controls. Five TRBV segments were significantly more frequent in patients than in controls. TRBV5-6, TRBV5-1 and TRBV20-1 were among these segments.

V was clipped by 6 bases and J by 3 bases; unmatched bases: 3. This CDR3 spans 12 amino acids. Germline V gives CDR1 DFQATT, CDR2 SNEGSKA (reference sequence). The rearrangement uses TRBV20-1 and TRBJ1-2, with TRBD1 matching 8 bases. The receptor was isolated from a girl under 18 with multiple sclerosis. The specimen was blood. CDR3 nucleotides: TGCAGTGCCCCGGACAGGGACTATGGCTACACCTTC. It encodes CSAPDRDYGYTF.